Listed below are T cell receptor beta chains from one sample, sequenced in a study of blood T cell repertoires in COVID-19. Only in-frame clones appear in the TCRdb table, and some are missing; sequencing was by immunoSEQ multiplex PCR. The data show approximately 150,000 clones, approximately 84% seen once. The sample consisted of peripheral blood. The receptors here all came from a man between 65 and 85 years old with acute or convalescent COVID-19. CDR3s include the opening cysteine and the closing phenylalanine or tryptophan. D genes are given only for firm matches. The size entry is marked missing in some rows and otherwise reads once, few, many or a size class.

CDR3nt	CDR3aa	abundance	v_gene	j_gene	d_gene
TGTGCCAGCAGGTTCAGGTTGTGGGATAATTCACCCCTCCACTTT	CASRFRLWDNSPLHF	.	TRBV5-8	TRBJ1-6	.
TGTGCCAGCAGCCCCACCGGGGGAGGGCGCGGAGGCTACACCTTC	CASSPTGGGRGGYTF	.	TRBV7-8	TRBJ1-2	.
TGTGCCAGCAGCAAAGTTATAGGGGCCGCGAATAATTCACCCCTCCACTTT	CASSKVIGAANNSPLHF	.	TRBV21-1	TRBJ1-6	.
TGTGCCAGCAGTTACTACGGGGGCTCCTACAATGAGCAGTTCTTC	CASSYYGGSYNEQFF	.	TRBV6-5	TRBJ2-1	.
TGTGCCAGCAGCCCAGCAGGGGGCCCAGATACGCAGTATTTT	CASSPAGGPDTQYF	.	TRBV7-9	TRBJ2-3	TRBD1
TGCGCCAGCAGTGAATCAAGGACAGAAAATTCACCCCTCCACTTT	CASSESRTENSPLHF	medium-sized	TRBV10-1	TRBJ1-6	.
TGTGCCAGCAGCTTAAGTGGGACAGGGGGCTACGAGCAGTACTTC	CASSLSGTGGYEQYF	.	TRBV7-2	TRBJ2-7	TRBD1
TGTGCCAGCAGCCCGCGTGGGGGCGGCTACGAGCAGTACTTC	CASSPRGGGYEQYF	.	TRBV14	TRBJ2-7	.
TGCGCCAGCGATCTGGGACTAGCAGGCGATACGCAGTATTTT	CASDLGLAGDTQYF	.	TRBV5-1	TRBJ2-3	TRBD2
TGCGCCAGCAGCTCACTTAAAAATACAGGGGTCAATGAAAAACTGTTTTTT	CASSSLKNTGVNEKLFF	once	TRBV5-1	TRBJ1-4	TRBD1
TGTGCCAGCAGCCCCCTAGCAGCTGAAGCTTTCTTT	CASSPLAAEAFF	.	TRBV7-2	TRBJ1-1	.
TGCGCCAGCAGCCCTTCCAGGGTTGAGACCCAGTACTTC	CASSPSRVETQYF	.	TRBV5-1	TRBJ2-5	.
TGCAGCGCGACCACGACAGGGTATGATTATGGCTACACCTTC	CSATTTGYDYGYTF	.	TRBV29-1	TRBJ1-2	TRBD1
TGCGCCAGAAGGACAGGGCCCTACGAGCAGTACTTC	CARRTGPYEQYF	.	TRBV5-1	TRBJ2-7	TRBD1
TGTGCCAGCAGCTTGGATGGGGGCACGGGGTCGCCCCAGCATTTT	CASSLDGGTGSPQHF	.	TRBV5-5	TRBJ1-5	.
TGTGCCAGCGGAGGACAGGGACGGGTCGATGAAAAACTGTTTTTT	CASGGQGRVDEKLFF	.	TRBV4-2	TRBJ1-4	TRBD1
TGTGCCAGCAGCCTAGACAGATCGAACACTGAAGCTTTCTTT	CASSLDRSNTEAFF	.	TRBV3-1/TRBV3-2	TRBJ1-1	.
TGTGCCAGTAGTATGCGGGCAGATACGCAGTATTTT	CASSMRADTQYF	.	TRBV19	TRBJ2-3	.
TGTGCCAGCAGTGAAGAACTAGCGACCGGGGAGCTGTTTTTT	CASSEELATGELFF	.	TRBV6-4	TRBJ2-2	TRBD2
TGTGCCAGCAGCTTGGCCTGGGCAGGAAACGTCTCTGGAAACACCATATATTTT	CASSLAWAGNVSGNTIYF	.	TRBV5-5	TRBJ1-3	.
TGTGCCACCAGTAAGGGGGACACCGGGGAGCTGTTTTTT	CATSKGDTGELFF	.	TRBV24-1	TRBJ2-2	.
TGTGCCACCAGCAGAACCCGGGACAGGGGAGTCACTGAAGCTTTCTTT	CATSRTRDRGVTEAFF	.	TRBV15	TRBJ1-1	TRBD1
TGTGCCAGCAGCCGGACTGGTCCCCACGAGCAGTACTTC	CASSRTGPHEQYF	.	TRBV7-2	TRBJ2-7	.
TGTGCCAGCAGTGAAGATGGGCGGGGGTTCGAAAAACTGTTTTTT	CASSEDGRGFEKLFF	.	TRBV6-1	TRBJ1-4	.
TGTGCCAGCAGTCAAACCGGGACAGCGAATCAAGAGACCCAGTACTTC	CASSQTGTANQETQYF	.	TRBV28	TRBJ2-5	TRBD1
TGTGCCAGCAGCCCGGACGGGGAAAGGGCTGAAGCTTTCTTT	CASSPDGERAEAFF	.	TRBV5-5	TRBJ1-1	.
TGTGCCAGCAGCCCCACCGGAGCCTGGGATACGCAGTATTTT	CASSPTGAWDTQYF	.	TRBV7-2	TRBJ2-3	.
TGTGCCAGCAGCGTACGGGACAGGGGAACTGGAAACACCATATATTTT	CASSVRDRGTGNTIYF	few	TRBV9	TRBJ1-3	TRBD1
TGTGCCAGCAGTTCCAGGGGGTCCACTGAAGCTTTCTTT	CASSSRGSTEAFF	once	TRBV12-3/TRBV12-4	TRBJ1-1	TRBD1
TGCGCCAGCAGCCTTGGGGACACTGGAAACACCATATATTTT	CASSLGDTGNTIYF	.	TRBV5-1	TRBJ1-3	.
TGTGCCAGCAGCCCATTGACAGGGGCCGCCTACAATGAGCAGTTCTTC	CASSPLTGAAYNEQFF	.	TRBV5-5	TRBJ2-1	TRBD1
TGTGCCAGCAGCCCCCGGGGGGGACTAGCGGGAGTATATGAGCAGTTCTTC	CASSPRGGLAGVYEQFF	.	TRBV7-3	TRBJ2-1	TRBD2
TGTGCCACCTCCTTGGGGGCCAACGTCCTGACTTTC	CATSLGANVLTF	.	TRBV2	TRBJ2-6	.
TGTGCCAGTAGTATAGGAGCAGGAAATAATCAGCCCCAGCATTTT	CASSIGAGNNQPQHF	.	TRBV19	TRBJ1-5	.
TGTGCCAGCAGTTACCTGGAGGCCAACTCTGGAAACACCATATATTTT	CASSYLEANSGNTIYF	.	TRBV6-5	TRBJ1-3	.
TGTGCCAGCAGCTTCCGGACAGGGAACTCTGGAAACACCATATATTTT	CASSFRTGNSGNTIYF	.	TRBV5-4	TRBJ1-3	TRBD1
TGTGCCAGCAGTTACACCGGGACTTTAAACATTCAGTACTTC	CASSYTGTLNIQYF	.	TRBV6-5	TRBJ2-4	.
TGTGCCAGCAGCTTAGAGGTCGCGGGGCAAGCTTTCTTT	CASSLEVAGQAFF	.	TRBV7-9	TRBJ1-1	.
TGTGCCAGTAGTATAGGTCGGCGGGTGGGCACTGAAGCTTTCTTT	CASSIGRRVGTEAFF	.	TRBV19	TRBJ1-1	.
TGTGCCATCAGTGATCTAGCGGGGATGGATACGCAGTATTTT	CAISDLAGMDTQYF	.	TRBV10-3	TRBJ2-3	TRBD2
TGTGCCAGTAGCGGACAGGGTAGCGACGAGCAGTACTTC	CASSGQGSDEQYF	few	TRBV19	TRBJ2-7	TRBD1
TGTGCCAGCAGATTTCGGACGGGGGACACTGAAGCTTTCTTT	CASRFRTGDTEAFF	.	TRBV27	TRBJ1-1	.
TGTGCCAGCAGCCGCTTAGCGGGGGATACCTACAATGAGCAGTTCTTC	CASSRLAGDTYNEQFF	.	TRBV7-2	TRBJ2-1	TRBD2
TGTGCCAGCAGTTTAGAACGGGAAAAACTGTTTTTT	CASSLEREKLFF	.	TRBV28	TRBJ1-4	.
TGTGCCAGCAGTTTCGGGACAAACCAGTGGGCCCTCTTCTTC	CASSFGTNQWALFF	.	TRBV28	TRBJ2-7	.
TGTGCCAGCAGCTCAAACCGGGGGGCCTCCTACGAGCAGTACTTC	CASSSNRGASYEQYF	.	TRBV11-2	TRBJ2-7	.
TGTGCCAGCAGCTTAAACGGGGCTAGCGCCCACAATGAGCAGTTCTTC	CASSLNGASAHNEQFF	.	TRBV7-3	TRBJ2-1	.
TGTGCCAGTAGTTTTCGCGGCAGCAACCCAAGAATAGTTGCTAACTATGGCTACACCTTC	CASSFRGSNPRIVANYGYTF	once	TRBV19	TRBJ1-2	.
TGTGCCAGCACCCTAAGCAATCAGCCCCAGCATTTT	CASTLSNQPQHF	.	TRBV6-6	TRBJ1-5	.
TGCGCCAGCAGCCAAGATCGGGGTAGGGAGACCCAGTACTTC	CASSQDRGRETQYF	.	TRBV4-1	TRBJ2-5	.